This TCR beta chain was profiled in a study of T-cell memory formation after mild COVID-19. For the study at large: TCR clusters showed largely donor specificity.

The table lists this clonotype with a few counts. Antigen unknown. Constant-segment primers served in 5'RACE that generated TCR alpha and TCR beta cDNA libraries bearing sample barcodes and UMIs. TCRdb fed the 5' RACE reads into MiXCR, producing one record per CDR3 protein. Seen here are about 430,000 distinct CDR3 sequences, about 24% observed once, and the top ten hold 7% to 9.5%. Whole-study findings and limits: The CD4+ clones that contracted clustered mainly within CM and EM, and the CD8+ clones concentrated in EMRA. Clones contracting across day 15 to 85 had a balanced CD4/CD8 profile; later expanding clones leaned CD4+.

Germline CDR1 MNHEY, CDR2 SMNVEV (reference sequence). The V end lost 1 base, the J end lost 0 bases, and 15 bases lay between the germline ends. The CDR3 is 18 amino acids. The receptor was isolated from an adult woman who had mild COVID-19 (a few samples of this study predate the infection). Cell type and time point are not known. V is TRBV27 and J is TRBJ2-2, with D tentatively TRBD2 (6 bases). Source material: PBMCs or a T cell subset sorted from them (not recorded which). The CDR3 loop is CASSLFQGTGANTGELFF. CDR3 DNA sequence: TGTGCCAGCAGTTTATTCCAAGGGACTGGCGCGAACACCGGGGAGCTGTTTTTT.